The rows below give T cell receptor beta chains drawn from one sample of a study of graft-versus-host responses after intestinal transplantation. Method: immunoSEQ multiplex PCR; TCRdb's copy keeps in-frame clones and lacks some. The sample has 15,000 to 20,000 clones, around 83% seen once; the top ten hold about 4%. The sample in question was ileum tissue, obtained about 86 weeks after intestinal transplantation. The source of these receptors is a human patient who received an intestinal transplant, so some T cells may come from the graft donor. CDR3s include the opening cysteine and the closing phenylalanine or tryptophan. Each record gives: clone size, D gene, J gene, V gene, CDR3 protein, CDR3 DNA. A D gene is named only where the DNA matches it firmly. Size values are once, few and many counts, or a class for expanded clones, and some rows have none.

.	.	TRBJ2-1	TRBV5-1	CASSLSGAPPYNEQFF	TGCGCCAGCAGCTTGTCGGGGGCCCCTCCCTACAATGAGCAGTTCTTC
.	.	TRBJ2-4	TRBV12-5	CASGLLNSFNIQYF	TGTGCTAGTGGTTTGTTAAACAGCTTCAACATTCAGTACTTC
.	.	TRBJ1-6	TRBV6-1	CASRTDSPLHF	TGTGCCAGCAGAACGGATTCCCCCCTCCACTTT
.	TRBD2	TRBJ2-1	TRBV2	CASSDQLAGFGNEQFF	TGTGCCAGCAGTGATCAGCTAGCGGGGTTCGGGAATGAGCAGTTCTTC
.	.	TRBJ2-7	TRBV27	CASSSGRHEQYF	TGTGCCAGCAGCTCCGGGCGGCACGAGCAGTACTTC
.	.	TRBJ2-3	TRBV7-9	CASSTRGGTDTQYF	TGTGCCAGCTCAACCAGGGGGGGCACAGATACGCAGTATTTT
.	TRBD2	TRBJ2-5	TRBV9	CASSVGGGLASETQYF	TGTGCCAGCAGCGTAGGAGGTGGACTAGCATCAGAGACCCAGTACTTC
.	.	TRBJ1-3	TRBV11-3	CASSPRVDTIYF	TGTGCCAGCAGCCCCAGAGTCGACACCATATATTTT
once	.	TRBJ1-2	TRBV11-2	CASSLDRGTNYGYTF	TGTGCCAGCAGCTTAGATCGCGGAACTAACTATGGCTACACCTTC
.	TRBD2	TRBJ2-3	TRBV5-1	CASSLMGTGGRTDTQYF	TGCGCCAGCAGCTTGATGGGTACGGGGGGTCGCACAGATACGCAGTATTTT
.	.	TRBJ2-3	TRBV10-3	CAISESTLSGVSTDTQYF	TGTGCCATCAGTGAGTCGACACTCAGCGGAGTCAGCACAGATACGCAGTATTTT
.	.	TRBJ1-3	TRBV18	CASSPPWNSGNTIYF	TGTGCCAGCTCACCACCGTGGAACTCTGGAAACACCATATATTTT
.	TRBD2	TRBJ2-7	TRBV9	CASSVESSGFYEQYF	TGTGCCAGCAGCGTAGAGTCTAGCGGATTCTACGAGCAGTACTTC
.	TRBD1	TRBJ1-2	TRBV7-9	CASSWRQGPYGYTF	TGTGCCAGCAGCTGGCGACAGGGACCCTATGGCTACACCTTC
.	TRBD1	TRBJ2-7	TRBV6-5	CASSYNRGQGAFEQYF	TGTGCCAGCAGTTATAATAGGGGACAGGGGGCCTTTGAGCAGTACTTC
few	.	TRBJ1-2	TRBV6-1	CASRDTSGPGYTF	TGTGCCAGCCGGGACACCTCCGGGCCCGGCTACACCTTC
once	.	TRBJ2-5	TRBV7-9	CASSQSETQYF	TGTGCCAGCAGCCAGTCCGAGACCCAGTACTTC
.	TRBD2	TRBJ2-7	TRBV5-1	CASSPGGGLDEQYF	TGCGCCAGCAGCCCGGGCGGGGGTTTGGACGAGCAGTACTTC
.	TRBD2	TRBJ2-3	TRBV4-2	CASSQETSGGGRDTQYF	TGTGCCAGCAGCCAAGAAACTAGCGGGGGTGGCAGAGATACGCAGTATTTT
.	.	TRBJ1-2	TRBV20-1	CSARPNYGYTF	TGCAGTGCTAGGCCCAACTATGGCTACACCTTC
.	.	TRBJ1-1	TRBV5-6	CASSLWTVRGTEAFF	TGTGCCAGCAGCTTGTGGACGGTGAGGGGCACTGAAGCTTTCTTT
.	.	TRBJ2-7	TRBV5-4	CASSYIDGTYEQYF	TGTGCCAGCAGTTATATAGATGGAACCTACGAGCAGTACTTC
.	.	TRBJ2-1	TRBV19	CASSKGPYSNEQFF	TGTGCCAGTAGTAAGGGGCCTTATTCCAATGAGCAGTTCTTC
.	.	TRBJ1-2	TRBV29-1	CSVVVQSYGYTF	TGCAGCGTTGTCGTTCAGAGCTATGGCTACACCTTC
once	TRBD2	TRBJ2-3	TRBV6-1	CATRTSGGTDTQYF	TGTGCCACTCGGACTAGCGGGGGAACAGATACGCAGTATTTT
.	.	TRBJ2-1	TRBV7-6	CASSLAGAGEQFF	TGTGCCAGCAGCTTAGCAGGAGCGGGTGAGCAGTTCTTC